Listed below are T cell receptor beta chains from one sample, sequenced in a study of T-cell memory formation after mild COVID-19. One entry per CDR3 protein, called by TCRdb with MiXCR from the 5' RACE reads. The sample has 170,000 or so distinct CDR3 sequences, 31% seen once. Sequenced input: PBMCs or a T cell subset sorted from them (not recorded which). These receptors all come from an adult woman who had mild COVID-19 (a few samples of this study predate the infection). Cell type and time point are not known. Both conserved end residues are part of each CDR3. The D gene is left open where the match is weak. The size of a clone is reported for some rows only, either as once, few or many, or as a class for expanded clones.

CDR3nt: TGTGCCAGTGGTAGTTGGGACACCGGGGAGCTGTTTTTT
CDR3aa: CASGSWDTGELFF
len: 13
abundance: -
v_gene: TRBV19
d_gene: -
j_gene: TRBJ2-2

CDR3nt: TGCGCCAGCAGCTCCTACAGGGGGGAGTCTGGGGCCAACGTCCTGACTTTC
CDR3aa: CASSSYRGESGANVLTF
len: 17
abundance: -
v_gene: TRBV5-1
d_gene: TRBD1
j_gene: TRBJ2-6

CDR3nt: TGTGCCAGCAGCTTTGGAGGGGATCAGCCCCAGCATTTT
CDR3aa: CASSFGGDQPQHF
len: 13
abundance: -
v_gene: TRBV7-9
d_gene: -
j_gene: TRBJ1-5

CDR3nt: TGCAGTGCTAGAGACGACAGGGGGCCGGGGATGAACACTGAAGCTTTCTTT
CDR3aa: CSARDDRGPGMNTEAFF
len: 17
abundance: -
v_gene: TRBV20-1
d_gene: TRBD1
j_gene: TRBJ1-1

CDR3nt: TGTGCCAGCGGGACGGGAGCTAATGAAAAACTGTTTTTT
CDR3aa: CASGTGANEKLFF
len: 13
abundance: -
v_gene: TRBV6-6
d_gene: -
j_gene: TRBJ1-4

CDR3nt: TGTGCCATCAGTCGCCGGGAAGGGGACACTGAAGCTTTCTTT
CDR3aa: CAISRREGDTEAFF
len: 14
abundance: -
v_gene: TRBV10-3
d_gene: -
j_gene: TRBJ1-1

CDR3nt: TGTGCCAGCAGCTTAGTCCCAGCGGGGGGGTCGGAGACCCAGTACTTC
CDR3aa: CASSLVPAGGSETQYF
len: 16
abundance: -
v_gene: TRBV7-6
d_gene: TRBD2
j_gene: TRBJ2-5

CDR3nt: TGCAGTGCTAGACAGGGGAGGGGGCAAGAGACCCAGTACTTC
CDR3aa: CSARQGRGQETQYF
len: 14
abundance: few
v_gene: TRBV20-1
d_gene: -
j_gene: TRBJ2-5

CDR3nt: TGTGCCAGCAGCTTAGGGAGAGGACTAGCGGGAATCTACGAGCAGTACTTC
CDR3aa: CASSLGRGLAGIYEQYF
len: 17
abundance: -
v_gene: TRBV7-9
d_gene: TRBD2
j_gene: TRBJ2-7

CDR3nt: TGCAGTACTAGGGACTCGTACCAAGAGACCCAGTACTTC
CDR3aa: CSTRDSYQETQYF
len: 13
abundance: few
v_gene: TRBV20-1
d_gene: -
j_gene: TRBJ2-5

CDR3nt: TGTGCCAGCAGTCACCTTGATCCTACTACGGACACTGAAGCTTTCTTT
CDR3aa: CASSHLDPTTDTEAFF
len: 16
abundance: -
v_gene: TRBV6-2/TRBV6-3
d_gene: -
j_gene: TRBJ1-1

CDR3nt: TGTGCCAGCAGCCAAGATCGGCTAGCGGGGCCAAATGAGCAGTTCTTC
CDR3aa: CASSQDRLAGPNEQFF
len: 16
abundance: few
v_gene: TRBV4-2
d_gene: TRBD2
j_gene: TRBJ2-1

CDR3nt: TGTGCCAGCAGCTTCCCGGGACTAGCGGGGGGGCCTCCAGATACGCAGTATTTT
CDR3aa: CASSFPGLAGGPPDTQYF
len: 18
abundance: -
v_gene: TRBV11-2
d_gene: TRBD2
j_gene: TRBJ2-3

CDR3nt: TGTGCCAGCAGCCCCCTCGTGGGAGCCAAAAACATTCAGTACTTC
CDR3aa: CASSPLVGAKNIQYF
len: 15
abundance: few
v_gene: TRBV13
d_gene: -
j_gene: TRBJ2-4

CDR3nt: TGTGCCAGCATCTCCGGACTAGCGGGAGCGGAGTACAATGAGCAGTTCTTC
CDR3aa: CASISGLAGAEYNEQFF
len: 17
abundance: few
v_gene: TRBV11-2
d_gene: TRBD2
j_gene: TRBJ2-1

CDR3nt: TGTGCCAGTAGTAGCCGGGCGGCTAACTATGGCTACACCTTC
CDR3aa: CASSSRAANYGYTF
len: 14
abundance: once
v_gene: TRBV19
d_gene: -
j_gene: TRBJ1-2

CDR3nt: TGCAGGGGAGGACAGGGTGTGGATGGCTACACCTTC
CDR3aa: CRGGQGVDGYTF
len: 12
abundance: -
v_gene: TRBV29-1
d_gene: TRBD1
j_gene: TRBJ1-2

CDR3nt: TGCGCCAGCAGCCGCAGGGAGGGGATCCAAGGATACTTC
CDR3aa: CASSRREGIQGYF
len: 13
abundance: few
v_gene: TRBV5-1
d_gene: TRBD2
j_gene: TRBJ2-5